This TCR beta chain was captured in a study of blood T cell repertoires in COVID-19. Across 20 to 25 US areas, participants ranged in age from about 18 to 100 years. Authors' methods: It was from reference gene primer amplification that nucleated cell counts were estimated. Method: immunoSEQ multiplex PCR; TCRdb's copy keeps in-frame clones and lacks some. Clone size and V and J calls were adopted from that table, with D and trimming inferred from the DNA. Among roughly 190,000 clones, more than 65% were seen once, and the ten largest hold about a sixth. V lost 1 base to trimming and J lost 3 bases, with 6 bases between them. Germline CDR1 and CDR2: LGHDT and YNNKEL (reference sequence). This CDR3 region has 13 residues.

The specimen was PBMCs or T cells enriched from blood (not recorded which). This chain uses TRBV3-1 (or the pseudogene TRBV3-2) with TRBJ1-2, with D perhaps matching TRBD1 (5 bases). This TCR was recovered from a woman aged 45-59 years with acute COVID-19. CDR3 DNA: TGTGCCAGCAGCCAAGGACAGTACTATGGCTACACCTTC. Translation gives CASSQGQYYGYTF.